This TCR beta chain was sequenced in a study of shared clonotypes between healthy human individuals. Per the original methods: From ImmunoSEQ came sequences covering only the junction and carrying no quality scores, so filtering differed. This table comes from immunoSEQ multiplex PCR, and its TCRdb copy is limited to in-frame clones, with some not included. V and J calls and clone size come straight from that table; D and trimming were deduced from the DNA. The sample has 2 million to 2.5 million clones; approximately 95% are singletons. As to this clone: Its antigen is not identified.

Study-level results: About 5% of naive CD4 clonotypes were common to a handful of donors. The four-donor shared clonotypes exceeded non-shared clonotypes in generation probability, with non-shared ones scoring lower.

Germline assignment: CDR1 SNHLY and CDR2 FYNNEI. The length of the CDR3 is 16 residues. The junction had 7 bases not matched to a gene; V was cut back by 5 bases and J by 0 bases. This TCR came from a man aged 18 to 30 in good health. Some clones in this sample may be carry-over from other donors' samples. Sequenced sample: naive CD4+ T cells from PBMCs. The subset: CD45RA+ positively selected. The J gene is TRBJ1-3, the V gene TRBV2; 7 nucleotides agree with TRBD1. CDR3 region: CASSWDSPTSGNTIYF. CDR3 DNA sequence: TGTGCCAGCAGTTGGGACAGCCCGACCTCTGGAAACACCATATATTTT.